This TCR beta chain comes out of a study of T-cell reconstitution after alpha-beta-depleted transplantation in children. For this clonotype: The antigen is not known.

Preparation of the TCRbeta library involved a method that used unique molecular identifiers. One entry per CDR3 protein, called by TCRdb with MiXCR from the PCR reads. The data show about 400,000 distinct CDR3 sequences, 15% to 20% seen once. The CDR3 loop spans 15 amino acids. CDR1 and CDR2 from the germline V gene are SGHRS and YFSETQ. Trimming left V 2 bases short and J 2 bases short, with 11 bases between. Study-wide results and caveats: The study reportedly traced alpha-beta T cells about two months after transplant to several hundred expanded graft clones. In some patients, recipient T cells and intrathymic progenitors surviving conditioning explained high day-60 diversity. It was newly produced T cells that mostly accounted for T-cell counts and diversity one year after transplant.

The material sequenced was PBMCs, mostly from graft donor cells, taken 360 days after TCRalphabeta/CD19-depleted stem cell transplant. This TCR was recovered from a boy under two years old who had a stem cell transplant for Wiskott-Aldrich syndrome, so the T cells may come from the graft donor. V usage is TRBV5-1 and J usage is TRBJ2-4; TRBD1 might be the D (6 bases). The CDR3 region has the DNA TGCGCCAGCAGCTTAAAAACAGGGACCAAAAACATTCAGTACTTC. Its translation is CASSLKTGTKNIQYF. Complete variable domain (other parts from reference TRBV5-1 and TRBJ2-4): KAGVTQTPRYLIKTRGQQVTLSCSPISGHRSVSWYQQTPGQGLQFLFEYFSETQRNKGNFPGRFSGRQFSNSRSEMNVSTLELGDSALYLCASSLKTGTKNIQYFGAGTRLSVL.